This T cell receptor beta chain came from a study of shared clonotypes between healthy human individuals. Study conclusions and caveats: Larger estimated richness was generally recorded for naive subsets relative to memory subsets.

V was clipped by 1 base and J by 1 base, with 5 bases between them. CDR1 is PRHDT, CDR2 FYEKMQ, per germline (reference sequence). The CDR3 length is 13 residues. With respect to this clone: The antigen remains unidentified. Other nucleotide sequences in the sample specify the same CDR3.

Positively selected for CCR7, the CD45RO-negative cells used as naive CD8 cells excluded terminally differentiated effector memory CD45RA+ cells. Roughly 200 ng DNA, about 30,000 T cell genomes, went into each sorted-subset replicate PCR. Generated by immunoSEQ multiplex PCR, the TCRdb table keeps only in-frame clones and is missing some. The table lists about 2.1 million clones, 93% of them singletons. This clonotype originated in a man between 18 and 35 years old in good health. Some clones in this sample may be carry-over from other donors' samples. Sequencing used naive CD8+ T cells from PBMCs. This chain joins TRBV13 and TRBJ2-7; D gene ambiguous. The CDR3 here is CASSLAGSYEQYF. CDR3 DNA: TGTGCCAGCAGCTTAGCCGGGTCCTACGAGCAGTACTTC.